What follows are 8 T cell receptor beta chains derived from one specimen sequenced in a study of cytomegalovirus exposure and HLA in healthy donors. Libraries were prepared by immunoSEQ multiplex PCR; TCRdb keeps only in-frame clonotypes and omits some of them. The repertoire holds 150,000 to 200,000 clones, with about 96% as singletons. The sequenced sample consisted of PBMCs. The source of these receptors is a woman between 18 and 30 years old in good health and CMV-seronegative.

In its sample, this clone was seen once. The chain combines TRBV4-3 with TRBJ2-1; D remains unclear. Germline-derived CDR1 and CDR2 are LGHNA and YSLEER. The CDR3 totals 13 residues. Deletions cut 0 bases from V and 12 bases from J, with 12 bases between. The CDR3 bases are TGCGCCAGCAGCCAAGATGTCAGGTTCGGGCAGTTCTTC. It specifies CASSQDVRFGQFF.

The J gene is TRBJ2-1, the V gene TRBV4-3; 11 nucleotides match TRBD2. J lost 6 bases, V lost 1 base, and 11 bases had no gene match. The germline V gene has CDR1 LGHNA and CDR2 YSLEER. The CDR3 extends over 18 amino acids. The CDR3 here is CASSQAFGSGGAFNEQFF. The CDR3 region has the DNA TGCGCCAGCAGCCAAGCCTTCGGTAGCGGGGGGGCTTTCAATGAGCAGTTCTTC.

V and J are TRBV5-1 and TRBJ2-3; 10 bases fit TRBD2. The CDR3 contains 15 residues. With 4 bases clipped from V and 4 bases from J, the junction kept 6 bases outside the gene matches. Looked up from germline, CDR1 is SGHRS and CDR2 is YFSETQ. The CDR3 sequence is CASSGAGGSADTQYF. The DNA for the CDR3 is TGCGCCAGCAGCGGAGCGGGGGGGAGTGCAGATACGCAGTATTTT. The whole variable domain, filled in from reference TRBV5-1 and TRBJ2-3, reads KAGVTQTPRYLIKTRGQQVTLSCSPISGHRSVSWYQQTPGQGLQFLFEYFSETQRNKGNFPGRFSGRQFSNSRSEMNVSTLELGDSALYLCASSGAGGSADTQYFGPGTRLTVL.

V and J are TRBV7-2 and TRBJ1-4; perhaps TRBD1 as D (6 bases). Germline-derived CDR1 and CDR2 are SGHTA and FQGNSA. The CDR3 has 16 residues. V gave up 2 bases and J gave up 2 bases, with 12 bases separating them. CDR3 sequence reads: CASSLSGRGTNEKLFF. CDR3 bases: TGTGCCAGCAGCTTATCGGGCAGGGGCACTAATGAAAAACTGTTTTTT.

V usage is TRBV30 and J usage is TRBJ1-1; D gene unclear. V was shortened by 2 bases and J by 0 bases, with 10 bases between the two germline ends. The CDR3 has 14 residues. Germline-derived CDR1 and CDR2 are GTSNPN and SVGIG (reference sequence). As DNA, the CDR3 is TGTGCCTGGAGTTATGGACTCATGAACACTGAAGCTTTCTTT. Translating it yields CAWSYGLMNTEAFF. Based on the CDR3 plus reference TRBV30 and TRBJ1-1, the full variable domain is SQTIHQWPATLVQPVGSPLSLECTVEGTSNPNLYWYRQAAGRGLQLLFYSVGIGQISSEVPQNLSASRPQDRQFILSSKKLLLSDSGFYLCAWSYGLMNTEAFFGQGTRLTVV.

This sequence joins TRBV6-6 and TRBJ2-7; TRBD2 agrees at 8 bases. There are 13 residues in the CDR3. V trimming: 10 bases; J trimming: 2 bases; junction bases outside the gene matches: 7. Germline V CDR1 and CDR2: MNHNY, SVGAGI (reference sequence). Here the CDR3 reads CATSRGGTYEQYF. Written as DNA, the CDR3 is TGTGCCACGTCCCGCGGGGGGACCTACGAGCAGTACTTC.

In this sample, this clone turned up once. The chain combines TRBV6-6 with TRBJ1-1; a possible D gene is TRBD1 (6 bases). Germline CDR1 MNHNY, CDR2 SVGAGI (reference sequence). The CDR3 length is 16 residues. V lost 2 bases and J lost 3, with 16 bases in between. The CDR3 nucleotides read TGTGCCAGCAGTTACCCTGGGGCAGGGGCGGACACTGAAGCTTTCTTT. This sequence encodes CASSYPGAGADTEAFF.

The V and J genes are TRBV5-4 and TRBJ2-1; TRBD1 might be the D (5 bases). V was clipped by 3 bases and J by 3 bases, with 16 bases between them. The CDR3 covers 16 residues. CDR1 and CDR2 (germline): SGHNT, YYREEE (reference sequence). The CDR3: CASSSGSRADYNEQFF. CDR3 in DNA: TGTGCCAGCAGCTCTGGGTCCAGGGCAGACTACAATGAGCAGTTCTTC.